The rows below give T cell receptor beta chains drawn from one sample of a study of blood T cell repertoires in COVID-19. Sequenced by immunoSEQ multiplex PCR; TCRdb stores in-frame clones only, minus some. The table lists tens of thousands of clones, 82% of them singletons, with under 4.5% in the top ten. Sequencing used peripheral blood. These receptors originate from a woman aged 55-70 years with acute or convalescent COVID-19. Both conserved end residues are part of each CDR3. The order of the fields is D gene, J gene, clone size, V gene, CDR3 DNA, CDR3 protein. The D gene is left open where the match is weak. Only some rows state a clone size, as once, few, many or a class for expanded clones.

d_call: TRBD1
j_call: TRBJ1-6
clone_size: NA
v_call: TRBV7-2
cdr3_nt: TGTGCCAGCAGCTTGCAGGGGGACCTTTATTATAATTCACCCCTCCACTTT
cdr3_aa: CASSLQGDLYYNSPLHF

d_call: NA
j_call: TRBJ1-5
clone_size: NA
v_call: TRBV6-5
cdr3_nt: TGTGCCAGCAGTCAGCGTCGTGCGGGGGTTCAGCCCCAGCATTTT
cdr3_aa: CASSQRRAGVQPQHF

d_call: TRBD2
j_call: TRBJ2-3
clone_size: NA
v_call: TRBV29-1
cdr3_nt: TGCAGCGGTTCCGGGACTAGCGGTGCAACTAGCACAGATACGCAGTATTTT
cdr3_aa: CSGSGTSGATSTDTQYF

d_call: NA
j_call: TRBJ1-4
clone_size: once
v_call: TRBV28
cdr3_nt: TGTGCCAGCAGTTTAACCCCTCCAGGCGAAAAACTGTTTTTT
cdr3_aa: CASSLTPPGEKLFF

d_call: TRBD2
j_call: TRBJ2-5
clone_size: NA
v_call: TRBV5-4
cdr3_nt: TGTGCCAGCAGCCCCGGGACTAGCGGGGGGGCGCGGGAGACCCAGTACTTC
cdr3_aa: CASSPGTSGGARETQYF

d_call: TRBD2
j_call: TRBJ2-1
clone_size: NA
v_call: TRBV19
cdr3_nt: TGTGCCAGTAGTATATCTAGCGGGGCCCACAATGAGCAGTTCTTC
cdr3_aa: CASSISSGAHNEQFF

d_call: TRBD1
j_call: TRBJ1-1
clone_size: NA
v_call: TRBV28
cdr3_nt: TGTGCCAGTTCCTCAGGGACAGGGACGAACACTGAAGCTTTCTTT
cdr3_aa: CASSSGTGTNTEAFF

d_call: NA
j_call: TRBJ1-1
clone_size: NA
v_call: TRBV28
cdr3_nt: TGTGCCAGCAGTCCGGCGAGTTGGGGGCTGAGGACTGAAGCTTTCTTT
cdr3_aa: CASSPASWGLRTEAFF

d_call: NA
j_call: TRBJ2-1
clone_size: NA
v_call: TRBV19
cdr3_nt: TGTGCCAGTAGTATGGGGCTAGCGTCCAATGAGCAGTTCTTC
cdr3_aa: CASSMGLASNEQFF

d_call: NA
j_call: TRBJ2-7
clone_size: NA
v_call: TRBV29-1
cdr3_nt: TGCAGCGTGGAAACAGACAGAACCTACGAGCAGTACTTC
cdr3_aa: CSVETDRTYEQYF

d_call: NA
j_call: TRBJ1-6
clone_size: NA
v_call: TRBV6-5
cdr3_nt: TGTGCCAGCAGTTACTCGACCCGGGAGAATTCACCCCTCCACTTT
cdr3_aa: CASSYSTRENSPLHF

d_call: TRBD1
j_call: TRBJ1-2
clone_size: once
v_call: TRBV5-6
cdr3_nt: TGTGCCAGCACCCGCCGGACAGGGCAGCATGGCTACACCTTC
cdr3_aa: CASTRRTGQHGYTF

d_call: NA
j_call: TRBJ1-3
clone_size: NA
v_call: TRBV5-4
cdr3_nt: TGTGCCAGCAGCTTGTCGTCGGGGGGCATACTTTATGGAAACACCATATATTTT
cdr3_aa: CASSLSSGGILYGNTIYF

d_call: NA
j_call: TRBJ1-2
clone_size: once
v_call: TRBV7-9
cdr3_nt: TGTGCCAGCAGCTTAGGAGGGAAAGGGGGCTACACCTTC
cdr3_aa: CASSLGGKGGYTF

d_call: NA
j_call: TRBJ2-7
clone_size: NA
v_call: TRBV11-2
cdr3_nt: TGTGCCAGCAGCTTAGCGCGGGGCACCTCCTACGAGCAGTACTTC
cdr3_aa: CASSLARGTSYEQYF